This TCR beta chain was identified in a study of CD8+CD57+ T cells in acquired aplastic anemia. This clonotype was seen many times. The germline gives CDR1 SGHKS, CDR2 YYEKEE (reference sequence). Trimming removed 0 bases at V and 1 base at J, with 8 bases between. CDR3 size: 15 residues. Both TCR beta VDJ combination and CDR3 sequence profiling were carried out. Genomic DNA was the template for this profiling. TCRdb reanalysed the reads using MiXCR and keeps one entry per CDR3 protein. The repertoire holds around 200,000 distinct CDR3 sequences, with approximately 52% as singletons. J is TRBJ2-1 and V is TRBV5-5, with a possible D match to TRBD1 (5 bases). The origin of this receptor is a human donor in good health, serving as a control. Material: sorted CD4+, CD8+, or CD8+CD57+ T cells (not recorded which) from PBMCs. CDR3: CASSLEGWSYNEQFF. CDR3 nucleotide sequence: TGTGCCAGCAGCTTGGAGGGGTGGTCCTACAATGAGCAGTTCTTC. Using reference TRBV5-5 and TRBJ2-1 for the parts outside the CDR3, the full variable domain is DAGVTQSPTHLIKTRGQQVTLRCSPISGHKSVSWYQQVLGQGPQFIFQYYEKEERGRGNFPDRFSARQFPNYSSELNVNALLLGDSALYLCASSLEGWSYNEQFFGPGTRLTVL.